The present T cell receptor beta chain was sequenced within a study of Graves' ophthalmopathy and Graves' hyperthyroidism (dated by TCRdb to the late 2010s). Some background on the complete study: Stable hyperthyroidism was defined as no progression to ophthalmopathy within 18 months of follow-up. To tell Graves' ophthalmopathy apart from Graves' hyperthyroidism, and to predict which patients would progress to ophthalmopathy, the study relied on TCR beta repertoire signatures. In total, some 140 blood samples were TCR-sequenced: 43 ophthalmopathy, around 75 hyperthyroidism and around 17 hyperthyroidism-to-ophthalmopathy patients. To explore V-J signatures distinguishing ophthalmopathy from hyperthyroidism, a discovery set of 100 patients (fewer than 45 ophthalmopathy, 57 stable hyperthyroidism) was enrolled. An independent validation cohort comprised 18 hyperthyroidism patients and roughly 15 patients who later progressed from hyperthyroidism to ophthalmopathy. In roughly six hyperthyroidism patients, T-cell repertoires of thyroid tissue and blood were compared. After sampling, hyperthyroidism patients received methimazole starting at 30 mg daily, and ophthalmopathy patients received high-dose intravenous methylprednisolone.

What the research found in general, with its limitations: In validation, the model predicted ophthalmopathy progression with more than 55% sensitivity and 72.22% specificity; roughly eleven predicted patients were CT-confirmed with GO in a median of around 6 months. Most expanded thyroid clonotypes with a frequency above 0.001 also appeared in blood, which suggests that blood repertoires may reflect the immune response in the thyroid. No statistical method was used to predetermine the sample size, and group allocation was not hidden from the investigators. The 13-signature model separated ophthalmopathy from stable hyperthyroidism with over 85% sensitivity and less than 83% specificity in cross-validation, and 80%/75% in the test set.

Sequences SGHVS (CDR1) and FQNEAQ (CDR2) are obtained from the germline V gene. Trimming removed 7 bases from V and 7 bases from J, leaving 14 bases between the germline ends. Including the terminal cysteine and phenylalanine, the CDR3 comprises 12 residues. The read is trimmed to its CDR3 DNA, 36 bases read in frame from base 1. Patients with hyperthyroidism were aged 18 to 65 years, had been newly diagnosed, and had a disease duration of less than 2 months. Patients were excluded if they had other autoimmune diseases, uncontrolled infections, pregnancy or lactation. Clinical symptoms, serum thyroxine, TRAb, thyroid ultrasound and orbital computed tomography were used for diagnosis. Total RNA was extracted using Trizol reagent, and RNA quality was checked on an Agilent 2100 Bioanalyzer. Turning to this clonotype: The antigen it binds to is not known. One base away there is no much larger clone; base qualities are not given.

TCR beta CDR3 regions were amplified from RNA transcripts for repertoire sequencing. The first round of RT-PCR was done with HTBI primers and the Qiagen OneStep RT-PCR kit, and was followed by a second round of multiplex PCR, then size selection and purification. Sequencing of the libraries was carried out on an Illumina HiSeq2000 in paired-end mode with 100 bp reads. The paper's processing steps were these. SOAPnuke was used to process the reads, throwing out any read that had adapters, had uncalled bases, had a mean Phred below 15, or lacked an exact constant-primer or identifier match. High-quality paired reads were merged with COPE v1.2.5. Each unique nucleotide sequence was treated as a clonotype, and MiTCR v1.1 was used to align the clonotypes to the IMGT TRB V, D and J references. The analysis was limited to V-J combinations with a frequency above 0.0001, which together covered 99.2% of the repertoires. For each V-J combination, a TCR clonal expansion and chaos score was defined as F50 clonal expansion divided by the chaos observed in the TCRdist matrix. Welch's t-statistics and random forest were used to reduce the features to some 13 V-J combinations, which were then used as input to a naive Bayes classifier. The Morisita-Horn index was used to measure how similar the thyroid and blood repertoires were. Clones were called with MiXCR by TCRdb after fastp trimmed the public reads at Q25, and only in-frame beta chains were retained. Identical CDR3 proteins give one entry, which carries the most common genes and DNA. TCRdb's processing, not the authors', yielded these V and J calls. The sample table lists roughly 1.1 million distinct CDR3 sequences, 36% of them with a count of one. Jointly, the top ten make up over 8.5% of the sample.

What was sequenced was peripheral blood or thyroid tissue (not recorded which). The chain employs TRBV7-8 and TRBJ2-7; TRBD2 is a weak D gene call, 5 bases matching. The sequence was obtained from an adult man with Graves' hyperthyroidism. The DNA sequence reads TGTGCCAGCATCGAGGGAGTGCGGGAGCAGTACTTC. The encoded protein is CASIEGVREQYF. Reference TRBV7-8 and TRBJ2-7 proteins supply the regions before and after the CDR3; the full variable domain is: GAGVSQSPRYKVAKRGQDVALRCDPISGHVSLFWYQQALGQGPEFLTYFQNEAQLDKSGLPSDRFFAERPEGSVSTLKIQRTQQEDSAVYLCASIEGVREQYFGPGTRLTVT.